One sample yielded the 9 T cell receptor beta chains listed below, sequenced in a study of cytomegalovirus exposure and HLA in healthy donors. The PCR used 60 Vbeta and 13 Jbeta primers. The assay was immunoSEQ multiplex PCR, and TCRdb's table has in-frame clones only and misses some. The sample includes 150,000 to 200,000 clones, under 80% of them seen just once. The sequencing sample was made of PBMCs. The source is a woman aged 30 to 39 in good health and CMV-seronegative.

The J gene is TRBJ1-2, the V gene TRBV7-9, with 12 bases matching TRBD1. CDR1 and CDR2 from the germline V gene are SEHNR and FQNEAQ (reference sequence). V gave up 5 bases and J gave up 5 bases; unmatched junction bases: 6. The CDR3 extends over 15 amino acids. CDR3 in DNA: TGTGCCAGCAGCGGGGACAGGGGGCTTTGGTATGGCTACACCTTC. It specifies CASSGDRGLWYGYTF.

A word on this clone: Other DNA sequences in the same sample also yield this CDR3. DNA of the CDR3: TGCGCCAGCAGCTTAGGAGTGAGCTCTGGGGCCAACGTCCTGACTTTC. This sequence encodes CASSLGVSSGANVLTF. The chain uses TRBV5-1 and TRBJ2-6; no firm D call. Deletions cut 2 bases from V and 0 bases from J, with 9 bases between. Looked up from germline, CDR1 is SGHRS and CDR2 is YFSETQ. CDR3 size: 16 residues.

In this sample, this clone turned up once. This rearrangement joins TRBV5-1 to TRBJ2-7; 8 nucleotides agree with TRBD2. The CDR3 sequence is 14 residues long. CDR1 is SGHRS, CDR2 YFSETQ, per germline. Trimming at V came to 3 bases and at J to 5 bases, leaving 7 bases not matched to a gene. This CDR3 reads CASSWWFSGDEQYF. DNA of the CDR3: TGCGCCAGCAGCTGGTGGTTTAGCGGGGACGAGCAGTACTTC.

This clone turned up a few times. The chain has TRBV14 and TRBJ2-1, with 12 nucleotides matching TRBD2. CDR1 and CDR2 from the germline V gene are SGHDN and FVKESK. The length of the CDR3 is 16 residues. The junction had 7 bases not matched to a gene; V was cut back by 5 bases and J by 5 bases. The CDR3 sequence is CASSRLAGAGNNEQFF. CDR3 in DNA: TGTGCCAGCAGCAGACTAGCGGGGGCCGGGAACAATGAGCAGTTCTTC.

The chain joins TRBV28 to TRBJ2-5, with TRBD2 matching over 11 bases. The CDR3 is 18 residues long. V was clipped by 5 bases and J by 5 bases; unmatched bases: 16. From germline, CDR1 is MDHEN and CDR2 SYDVKM. CDR3 amino acids: CASSPTGVAGGPGETQYF. The CDR3 DNA is TGTGCCAGCAGTCCAACCGGGGTAGCGGGGGGGCCGGGCGAGACCCAGTACTTC.

The chain couples TRBV11-2 to TRBJ2-5; D uncertain. This CDR3 is built from 15 residues. Germline V gives CDR1 SGHAT, CDR2 FQNNGV. V lost 2 bases and J 4 bases, leaving 14 bases between the germline ends. This CDR3 reads CASSLILRLGETQYF. CDR3 bases: TGTGCCAGCAGCTTAATTTTGCGGTTGGGAGAGACCCAGTACTTC.

This clone occurred a few times. The J gene is TRBJ1-2, the V gene TRBV4-1; D may be TRBD1 (6 bases). CDR3 length: 15 residues. Germline lookup yields CDR1 MGHRA and CDR2 YSYEKL. Between the trimmed V and J ends, which lost 3 bases and 4 bases, there was a span of 15 bases. The CDR3 loop reads CASSQGQGDLYGYTF. The CDR3 region has the DNA TGCGCCAGCAGCCAGGGACAAGGGGACCTCTATGGCTACACCTTC.

This chain connects TRBV10-3 to TRBJ1-2; TRBD1 aligns across 10 bases. Germline lookup yields CDR1 ENHRY and CDR2 SYGVKD. V lost 4 bases, J lost 3 bases, and 11 bases stayed unmatched. The CDR3 has 17 residues. Here the CDR3 reads CAISAAPTGGYYYGYTF. The CDR3 DNA is TGTGCCATCAGTGCCGCCCCGACAGGGGGCTATTACTATGGCTACACCTTC.

The chain recombines TRBV20-1 with TRBJ2-3; D not certain. The germline CDR1 and CDR2 sequences are DFQATT and SNEGSKA (reference sequence). There are 11 residues in the CDR3. Trimming took 7 bases from V and 4 from J, leaving 9 bases between them. This CDR3 reads CSVRVADTQYF. The CDR3 coding sequence is TGCAGTGTAAGAGTGGCAGATACGCAGTATTTT.